The 10 T cell receptor beta chains listed next were all sequenced from one sample in a study of vaccination and CD4 T cells after COVID-19. A single record per CDR3 protein comes from TCRdb applying MiXCR to the PCR reads. The data hold about 40,000 distinct CDR3 sequences, with around 39% observed a single time. Time point of the sample: late sampling 161 to 241 days after vaccination in a few convalescent patients. Specimen: CD4+ T cells from blood, collected about 7 months after SARS-CoV-2 vaccination. These receptors were taken from a human donor who had recovered from COVID-19.

The sample holds a few counts of this clonotype. V is TRBV7-3 and J is TRBJ2-3, with TRBD2 identical over 8 bases. This CDR3 has 15 residues. Germline loops: CDR1 SGHTA, CDR2 FQGTGA. V was pared by 3 bases and J by 0 bases, with 2 bases of the junction left unmatched. The CDR3 DNA sequence: TGTGCCAGCAGCTTTAGCGGGGCTAGCACAGATACGCAGTATTTT. Translated: CASSFSGASTDTQYF.

The chain carries TRBV30 and TRBJ1-1, with TRBD1 identical over 8 bases. The J segment lost 1 base and the V segment lost 5 bases, leaving 3 bases of the junction unmatched. In germline, CDR1 is GTSNPN, CDR2 SVGIG (reference sequence). This CDR3 comprises 13 residues. CDR3 protein: CAWSGTGNTEAFF. As DNA, the CDR3 is TGTGCCTGGTCCGGGACAGGGAACACTGAAGCTTTCTTT.

The J gene is TRBJ2-2, the V gene TRBV28; TRBD1 matches 10 bases. The CDR3 consists of 15 residues. Trimming at V came to 5 bases and at J to 6 bases, leaving 6 bases not matched to a gene. Germline V gene data show CDR1 as MDHEN and CDR2 as SYDVKM. Written as DNA, the CDR3 is TGTGCCAGCAGTGCGACCGGGACAGGGGCCGGGGAGCTGTTTTTT. Protein product: CASSATGTGAGELFF. Full variable domain (remainder filled in from reference TRBV28 and TRBJ2-2): DVKVTQSSRYLVKRTGEKVFLECVQDMDHENMFWYRQDPGLGLRLIYFSYDVKMKEKGDIPEGYSVSREKKERFSLILESASTNQTSMYLCASSATGTGAGELFFGEGSRLTVL.

This chain links TRBV2 with TRBJ2-7; 12 nucleotides align to TRBD1. The CDR3 runs 15 residues. The germline V gene has CDR1 SNHLY and CDR2 FYNNEI. Unmatched junction bases numbered 7, after V lost 4 bases and J lost 6 bases. In nucleotides, the CDR3 is TGTGCCAGCAGTGCGCAGGGACAGGGGGCAGGCGAGCAGTACTTC. Translation gives CASSAQGQGAGEQYF.

V and J are TRBV5-4 and TRBJ1-1; unclear D gene. The germline V and J ends were trimmed by 1 base and 10 bases, with 17 bases remaining between them. Germline CDR1 is SGHNT and CDR2 is YYREEE (reference sequence). CDR3 size: 14 residues. The CDR3 nucleotides are TGTGCCAGCAGCTTGCCCCTTACCCCTCAAATAGCTTTCTTT. Its protein is CASSLPLTPQIAFF.

This clonotype was recorded a few times. The rearrangement joins TRBV15 to TRBJ2-7; 9 bases fit TRBD2. The CDR3 runs 15 residues. The J segment lost 2 bases and the V segment lost 2 bases, leaving 4 bases of the junction unmatched. Germline values: CDR1 LNHNV, CDR2 YYDKDF (reference sequence). The CDR3 loop reads CATSRLAGDAYEQYF. CDR3 bases: TGTGCCACCAGCAGATTAGCGGGAGACGCCTACGAGCAGTACTTC.

This clonotype is categorized as medium-sized. The CDR3 DNA follows: TGTGCCAGCAGTGAGGGGCGGGAGGTGACGGATACGCAGTATTTT. Its translation: CASSEGREVTDTQYF. The V call is TRBV6-4, the J call TRBJ2-3; 8 positions match TRBD2. In germline, CDR1 is MRHNA, CDR2 SNTAGT. With V trimmed by 3 bases and J by 6 bases, 8 bases remained unmatched. This CDR3 contains 15 residues.

In this sample, this clonotype turned up a few times. The CDR3 region is CASRLGQGGINEQFF. DNA of the CDR3: TGTGCCAGCAGGTTAGGGCAGGGCGGTATCAATGAGCAGTTCTTC. V is TRBV27 and J is TRBJ2-1, with TRBD1 as a possible D gene (5 bases). V dropped 6 bases and J dropped 6 bases, with 18 bases sitting between them. The CDR3 is 15 residues long. Germline CDR1 MNHEY, CDR2 SMNVEV (reference sequence).

This clonotype has more than one count but fewer than ten. The CDR3 protein is CASSLGGSTSREQYF. The CDR3 DNA follows: TGTGCCAGCAGCTTAGGAGGGTCCACGAGTCGGGAGCAGTACTTC. This chain uses TRBV7-8 with TRBJ2-7, with D tentatively TRBD2 (5 bases). V gave up 1 base and J gave up 7 bases, with 17 bases separating them. The germline CDR1 and CDR2 sequences are SGHVS and FQNEAQ. The CDR3 totals 15 residues.

V and J are TRBV6-1 and TRBJ2-7, with TRBD1 matching 8 bases. V lost 6 bases, J lost 6 bases, and 10 bases stayed unmatched. CDR3 length: 14 amino acids. The germline V gene has CDR1 MNHNS and CDR2 SASEGT. CDR3 sequence reads: CASRPGTGQSEQYF. CDR3 nucleotide sequence: TGTGCCAGCAGGCCCGGGACAGGCCAGAGCGAGCAGTACTTC.